One TCR beta chain is described in this entry. What antigen it recognizes has not been identified. Base qualities were left out, and no much larger clone turns up one base away. This record belongs to a study of tumor-infiltrating lymphocytes in localized non-small cell lung cancer (dated by TCRdb to about 2021). For context, the study as a whole: Patients whose samples were collected after neoadjuvant chemotherapy, as well as both smokers and never-smokers and several histologies, were included in the cohort. Each patient contributed resected tumor tissue and uninvolved lung tissue from the same patient, described as non-adjacent to the tumor. The same patients underwent several integrated assays, with TCR sequencing performed together with flow cytometry, multiplex immunofluorescence, RNA-seq, exome sequencing and proteomics. The overall ICON cohort was composed of 150 or so surgical patients with localized non-small cell lung cancer whose tumors were resected. A total of some 60 patients were part of the paired comparison of immunoSEQ T-cell fraction between tumor and uninvolved lung.

Paper-wide results and their limitations: TCRbeta sequencing supported higher T cell infiltration in tumors than in uninvolved lung tissue, consistent with immunofluorescence CD3 counts. Assay coverage differed among patients according to how much tissue was available, so only a subset of the cohort had TCR sequencing. Different pieces of the same tissue were used for different assays, so technical variation could not be separated from intratumor heterogeneity. Tumor T-cell fraction from TCR sequencing was not associated with recurrence-free survival (p = 0.61). The TCR-derived T-cell fraction showed no difference between the flow cytometry-defined immunotypes IM1 (good prognosis) and IM2 (poor prognosis).

From V the trimming removes 6 bases and from J it removes 6 bases, while the gene matches leave 1 base of the junction unaccounted for. The CDR3 runs 13 amino acids, cysteine and phenylalanine included. CDR3 DNA only is kept here, 39 bases in frame from base 1. From a lookup of the germline V gene (reference sequence), CDR1 and CDR2 are SGHNT and YYREEE. Enrollment in ICON was initiated in the first half of 2016, and the last patient was enrolled in 2018. From a subcohort of 76 patients, fresh tumor and matched uninvolved tissue were collected for in-depth immune analyses, including TCR sequencing. TCR sequencing was performed on DNA isolated from bulk tissue, without cell sorting. TCR sequencing with the immunoSEQ assay provided the T-cell fraction in tumor and uninvolved lung tissue. Processing in the source paper ran as follows. In the survival analysis, patients were divided into a high T-cell fraction group (upper tertile) and a low T-cell fraction group (lower two tertiles), and the two groups were compared using a log-rank test. A signed-rank test was used to test differences in T-cell fraction between paired tumor and uninvolved lung samples. TCRdb limited this immuneACCESS table to in-frame rearrangements with V and J called. A share of clones is missing; checked studies link under half to unresolved V genes, and the rest is unexplained. D and trimming were read from the DNA, whereas the V and J calls and clone size are those reported in that table. This sample is represented by about 8,400 clones; approximately 80% of them were singletons. The ten largest clonotypes hold roughly 5.5% of the sample.

This TCR was recovered from a human donor with non-small cell lung cancer. Specimen: lung tumor tissue. The sequence joins TRBV5-4 to TRBJ1-6; 9 central bases correspond to TRBD1. The bases read TGTGCCAGCAAGGACAGGGGTAATTCACCCCTCCACTTT. Its product reads: CASKDRGNSPLHF.